The rows below give T cell receptor beta chains drawn from one sample of a study of blood T cell repertoires in COVID-19. Libraries were prepared by immunoSEQ multiplex PCR; TCRdb keeps only in-frame clonotypes and omits some of them. The profile shows tens of thousands of clones, around 87% of them singletons. The sample consisted of peripheral blood. The receptors originated from a human donor in a cohort sampled during active COVID-19. The CDR3 runs from the conserved cysteine through the conserved F or W. The D gene is left open where the match is weak. Clone size is not always given. Where it is, it says once, few, many or a class for expanded clones.

length | J | V | D | size | CDR3 | DNA
14 | TRBJ2-2 | TRBV5-4 | TRBD1 | - | CASTIQGTTGELFF | TGTGCCAGCACGATACAGGGGACCACCGGGGAGCTGTTTTTT
15 | TRBJ2-1 | TRBV4-3 | TRBD1 | - | CASSRDRGGYNEQFF | TGCGCCAGCAGCCGTGACAGGGGGGGTTACAATGAGCAGTTCTTC
20 | TRBJ2-6 | TRBV10-2 | TRBD1 | - | CASRRGQGASLYSGANVLTF | TGCGCCAGCAGGAGGGGACAGGGGGCAAGTTTGTACTCTGGGGCCAACGTCCTGACTTTC
13 | TRBJ1-6 | TRBV4-2 | - | - | CASSQESSSPLHF | TGTGCCAGCAGCCAAGAGTCATCATCACCCCTCCACTTT
13 | TRBJ1-2 | TRBV11-2 | - | - | CASTLDRSYGYTF | TGTGCCAGCACCCTAGACAGAAGCTATGGCTACACCTTC
15 | TRBJ2-7 | TRBV7-9 | - | - | CASSLAQGTTYEQYF | TGTGCCAGCAGCTTAGCCCAGGGCACAACCTACGAGCAGTACTTC
12 | TRBJ2-5 | TRBV7-2 | - | - | CASSSYTETQYF | TGTGCCAGCAGCTCCTATACCGAGACCCAGTACTTC
14 | TRBJ2-5 | TRBV3-1/TRBV3-2 | - | - | CASSQGPSQETQYF | TGTGCCAGCAGCCAAGGCCCGAGCCAAGAGACCCAGTACTTC
15 | TRBJ2-2 | TRBV5-1 | - | - | CASSPSEPNTGELFF | TGCGCCAGCAGCCCCAGCGAACCGAACACCGGGGAGCTGTTTTTT
12 | TRBJ1-2 | TRBV6-6 | TRBD1 | - | CASRQGYYGYTF | TGTGCCAGCAGACAGGGGTACTATGGCTACACCTTC
17 | TRBJ2-1 | TRBV27 | TRBD2 | - | CASSSRRLAGGYNEQFF | TGTGCCAGCAGTTCCCGACGACTAGCGGGGGGCTACAATGAGCAGTTCTTC
18 | TRBJ2-3 | TRBV27 | TRBD1 | once | CASSLVEVGTGATDTQYF | TGTGCCAGCAGTTTAGTCGAAGTGGGGACAGGGGCCACAGATACGCAGTATTTT
17 | TRBJ2-2 | TRBV6-2/TRBV6-3 | - | many | CASSWGQTTRNTGELFF | TGTGCCAGCAGTTGGGGGCAGACAACGCGGAACACCGGGGAGCTGTTTTTT
13 | TRBJ2-3 | TRBV6-5 | TRBD2 | - | CASGGGSTDTQYF | TGTGCCAGCGGGGGGGGGAGCACAGATACGCAGTATTTT
17 | TRBJ2-7 | TRBV11-2 | TRBD2 | - | CASSFRTSGVSSYEQYF | TGTGCCAGCAGCTTTAGGACTAGCGGGGTAAGCTCCTACGAGCAGTACTTC
15 | TRBJ1-2 | TRBV9 | TRBD1 | few | CASSVSGTGDYGYTF | TGTGCCAGCAGCGTGTCCGGGACAGGGGATTATGGCTACACCTTC
15 | TRBJ1-2 | TRBV6-1 | TRBD1 | - | CASSEVTGGRDGYTF | TGTGCCAGCAGTGAAGTAACAGGGGGAAGGGATGGCTACACCTTC
13 | TRBJ2-7 | TRBV7-8 | - | - | CASSLAFTYEQYF | TGTGCCAGCAGCTTAGCGTTCACCTACGAGCAGTACTTC
16 | TRBJ2-2 | TRBV12-5 | TRBD2 | - | CASGQGTSSNTGELFF | TGTGCTAGTGGTCAAGGGACTAGCTCAAACACCGGGGAGCTGTTTTTT
13 | TRBJ2-7 | TRBV12-3/TRBV12-4 | - | - | CASSLVRDDEQYF | TGTGCCAGCAGTTTAGTCAGGGATGACGAGCAGTACTTC
14 | TRBJ2-7 | TRBV5-4 | - | - | CASSLDQAAYEQYF | TGTGCCAGCAGCTTGGATCAGGCCGCGTACGAGCAGTACTTC
13 | TRBJ1-1 | TRBV7-2 | - | - | CASSLGQNTEAFF | TGTGCCAGCAGCTTGGGACAGAACACTGAAGCTTTCTTT
16 | TRBJ2-7 | TRBV27 | - | - | CASSSPRVGSTYEQYF | TGTGCCAGCAGTTCTCCCAGGGTGGGCAGTACCTACGAGCAGTACTTC
14 | TRBJ2-7 | TRBV27 | TRBD1 | - | CASSLEDRSIEQYF | TGTGCCAGCAGTTTGGAGGACAGGTCCATTGAGCAGTACTTC
15 | TRBJ2-7 | TRBV18 | TRBD1 | - | CASSPGTGASYEQYF | TGTGCCAGCTCACCCGGGACAGGAGCCTCCTACGAGCAGTACTTC